This record concerns one TCR beta chain sequence. Libraries were prepared by immunoSEQ multiplex PCR; TCRdb keeps only in-frame clonotypes and omits some of them. Of 90,000 to 100,000 clones in the sample, approximately 94% were seen once. This sample was included in a study of technical replicates of blood from a handful of donors. CDR1 is LNHNV, CDR2 YYDKDF, per germline (reference sequence). V was cut by 8 bases and J by 0 bases, with 18 bases left in between. The CDR3 covers 16 residues. The sequence came from a human donor in good health. This sequence joins TRBV15 and TRBJ2-3, with D perhaps TRBD1 (6 bases). Material for sequencing was T cells isolated from PBMCs. The CDR3 DNA is TGTGCCACCCGCCGGACAGTTGGACCTAGCACAGATACGCAGTATTTT. Translation gives CATRRTVGPSTDTQYF.